This T cell receptor beta chain was obtained from a study of T cell repertoires in cytomegalovirus infection. The overall study: Peptides in the study included HLA-C-restricted and HLA-B-restricted CMV epitopes. Carrying CMV and the relevant HLA type showed in public TCR beta signatures.

The CDR3 has 14 amino acids. Study-wide points: There were carriers of CMV plus the relevant HLA, and cumulative public TCR beta family frequency identified them.

TCRdb itself ran the reads through MiXCR, one entry per CDR3 protein. This repertoire shows fewer than 1,000,000 distinct CDR3 sequences, approximately 30% found once; its top ten account for under 15%. Concerning this clonotype itself: The antigen is undetermined. This may be a read error, as it is one base from a much larger clone.

This chain joins TRBV12-3 or TRBV12-4 and TRBJ2-2; D ambiguous. Source: cultured CD8+ T cells from PBMCs, taken from culture after CMV antigen stimulation. This sequence originates from a human donor in good health (CMV status not recorded). Some clones in this sample may be carry-over from other donors' samples. The CDR3 here is CTSSRAANTGELFF. In nucleotides, the CDR3 is TGTACCAGCAGCCGGGCAGCCAACACCGGGGAGCTGTTTTTT.